This T cell receptor (beta chain) derives from a study of human T cells and chemical hapten exposure (dated by TCRdb to the early 2020s). Looking at the study overall: For sensitization, 2% DPC in acetone was applied to a 2 cm by 2 cm area of upper inner arm skin. For TCR sequencing, blood came from approximately 29 alopecia patients at anywhere from one to four time points (pre-sensitization, 2, 6 and 24 weeks). Alopecia areata with under or over 50% scalp involvement, alopecia totalis and alopecia universalis were represented in the patient cohort, which was mostly female. Blood was sampled from patients pre-sensitization (week 0) and at 2, 6 and about 24 weeks after DPC sensitization. Weekly therapeutic DPC doses were additionally applied to the scalp of patients throughout the approximately 25-week study period. The libraries were sequenced as a pool, and the TCR yield per sample differed mostly because of small variations in library volumes within the pool. The study tracked peripheral blood TCR repertoire changes in vivo during primary and secondary sensitization to the hapten diphenylcyclopropenone (DPC) in alopecia patients. Patch testing was performed on the upper back with Finn chambers containing 0.01% DPC, and the patch tests were scored after 6 days according to International Contact Dermatitis Research Group standards. Paper-wide results and their limitations: A positive correlation was found between the number of PT1 expanded TCRs and patch test score, with significance reached at thresholds 8, 16 and 32 but not 4. Repeated subsampling changed both the strength of the expansion versus patch-test correlation and the threshold at which that correlation became significant. All patients had alopecia, a presumed autoimmune disease, so their immune response might differ from that of healthy individuals. The number of TCRs above 1 in 1000 frequency did not change with DPC sensitization; there was no evidence of global repertoire structure alterations. Significantly more large CDR3 similarity clusters were formed by expanded TCRs than by pre-sensitization or healthy control sets, consistent with antigen-driven responses.

The time point label on this specimen signifies: patch test 3, about 24 weeks after DPC sensitization. The treatment or condition label corresponds to: therapeutic diphenylcyclopropenone sensitization with weekly scalp DPC. Blood at each patch-test visit was drawn before the patch test was applied. To be eligible, patients had to be aged 18 to 70, diagnosed with alopecia and judged suitable for DPC therapy, while pregnant patients were excluded. Total RNA was extracted from unfractionated whole blood that had been collected in Tempus Blood RNA tubes. Details on this clonotype: This receptor's antigen is unknown. Base qualities were left out, and no much larger clone turns up one base away.

The CDR3 holds 14 amino acids from the cysteine to the phenylalanine. Only the CDR3 part of the read is kept: 42 bases, read in frame from the first base. CDR1 MNHEY and CDR2 SVGEGT are derived from the germline V gene. For this chain, trimming is 2 bases at the V end and 7 bases at the J end, and the number of junction bases without a gene match is 7. Library construction relied on RACE. Sequencing used a NextSeq 500. During library preparation, unique molecular identifiers were attached to individual cDNA molecules so that TCRs could be counted in a quantitative, reproducible way. From each blood RNA sample, both TCR alpha and TCR beta chains were sequenced. Regarding the original processing steps: A median of approximately 100,000 TCRs per sample was observed, with a range of roughly 23,224 to 700,000. The Decombinator software suite was used to annotate V, J and CDR3 in the TCR reads. Every sample was subsampled to the same number of TCRs (28,000) for the PS versus PT1 abundance plots. Expanded TCRs were defined as absent before sensitization and observed at least eight times at the 2-week time point. TCRdb itself trimmed the public reads at Q25 with fastp, ran MiXCR and retained productive beta chains. Rows are combined by CDR3 protein, so each entry shows the most common genes and DNA. These V and J calls rely on TCRdb rather than the paper's analysis. In this sample the table shows roughly 100,000 distinct CDR3 sequences, 34% of which occur a single time. The top ten hold roughly 2.6% of the sample.

Material: whole blood, obtained in connection with sensitization to the hapten diphenylcyclopropenone (DPC). This sequence uses TRBV6-2 or TRBV6-3 and TRBJ1-1, and 7 junction bases match TRBD1. The receptor comes from a man in his forties or fifties with alopecia areata. Some clones in this sample may be carry-over from other donors' samples. Here the CDR3 is given as CASSYPGGLREAFF. The bases are TGTGCCAGCAGTTACCCAGGGGGACTGCGTGAAGCTTTCTTT.